A single sample gave rise to the 11 T cell receptor beta chains below, sequenced in a study of T cell repertoires in cytomegalovirus infection. TCRdb itself ran the reads through MiXCR, one entry per CDR3 protein. The repertoire has over 150,000 distinct CDR3 sequences, approximately 19% of them found once; the top ten carry less than 3.5%. Sample: PBMCs. Receptors originate from a human donor in good health (CMV status not recorded). Some clones in this sample may be carry-over from other donors' samples.

The chain is built from TRBV20-1 and TRBJ2-7, with D perhaps matching TRBD2 (6 bases). The CDR3 consists of 14 residues. Germline V CDR1 and CDR2: DFQATT, SNEGSKA (reference sequence). Trimming removed 5 bases at V and 3 bases at J, with 17 bases between. Here the CDR3 DNA reads TGCAGTGCTCCGCCAGCGTCGGGAGTCTACGAGCAGTACTTC. The encoded protein is CSAPPASGVYEQYF.

This clonotype appeared a few times. The chain combines TRBV12-3 or TRBV12-4 with TRBJ1-1; perhaps TRBD1 as D (5 bases). Trimming removed 0 bases from V and 1 base from J, with 12 bases in between. CDR3 size: 16 residues. CDR3 in amino acids: CASSLAIMGENTEAFF. Written as DNA, the CDR3 is TGTGCCAGCAGTTTAGCTATCATGGGGGAGAACACTGAAGCTTTCTTT.

The V and J genes are TRBV12-3 or TRBV12-4 and TRBJ2-3; D uncertain. V lost 4 bases and J 5 bases, leaving 4 bases between the germline ends. This CDR3 spans 11 amino acids. The CDR3 protein is CASSSGDTQYF. The CDR3 region has the DNA TGTGCCAGCAGTTCAGGAGATACGCAGTATTTT.

V gene TRBV18 combines with J gene TRBJ1-5; D is possibly TRBD1 (5 bases). Germline loops: CDR1 KGHSH, CDR2 LQKENI. CDR3 length: 15 amino acids. The V gene lost 1 base and the J gene lost 5 bases, with 12 bases spanning the gap. CDR3 coding DNA: TGTGCCAGCTCACCACTCGGGACTGGGGATCAGCCCCAGCATTTT. The encoded protein is CASSPLGTGDQPQHF. Drawing the rest from reference TRBV18 and TRBJ1-5, the complete variable domain is NAGVMQNPRHLVRRRGQEARLRCSPMKGHSHVYWYRQLPEEGLKFMVYLQKENIIDESGMPKERFSAEFPKEGPSILRIQQVVRGDSAAYFCASSPLGTGDQPQHFGDGTRLSIL.

This clonotype was seen a handful of times. This chain joins TRBV28 and TRBJ2-7, with 8 bases aligning to TRBD1. Germline V gene lookup returns CDR1 MDHEN and CDR2 SYDVKM. Trimming cost V 6 bases and J 0 bases; bases outside gene matches: 7. The CDR3 is 15 amino acids. Here the CDR3 reads CASRPGQGSSYEQYF. The DNA for the CDR3 is TGTGCCAGCAGACCCGGACAGGGCAGCTCCTACGAGCAGTACTTC.

The J gene is TRBJ2-5, the V gene TRBV5-5, with TRBD1 identical over 11 bases. CDR1 SGHKS and CDR2 YYEKEE come from the germline V gene (reference sequence). V gave up 3 bases and J gave up 4 bases; unmatched junction bases: 5. This CDR3 is built from 15 residues. In nucleotides, the CDR3 is TGTGCCAGCAGCTCCGGAGGGACAGGGGGAGAGACCCAGTACTTC. As protein: CASSSGGTGGETQYF.

On this clonotype itself: A read error may explain this, as a much larger clone is one base away. The chain combines TRBV28 with TRBJ2-5; no firm D call. CDR3 length equals 11 residues. Trimming stripped 6 bases from V and 3 bases from J, with 5 bases between. Per the germline V gene, CDR1 is MDHEN and CDR2 is SYDVKM. The DNA of the CDR3 is TGTGCCAGCAGGTTAAAAGAGACCCAGTACTTC. It translates to CASRLKETQYF.

This clonotype showed up just a few times. This chain joins TRBV7-3 and TRBJ2-5; the D gene is possibly TRBD1 (6 bases). The CDR3 is 13 residues long. With 6 bases removed from V and 0 bases from J, the gap between germline ends came to 8 bases. The germline gives CDR1 SGHTA, CDR2 FQGTGA. DNA for the CDR3: TGTGCCAGCAGAAAGGGGGACCAAGAGACCCAGTACTTC. Protein: CASRKGDQETQYF.

The rearrangement uses TRBV28 and TRBJ2-1; the D is unclear. From germline, CDR1 is MDHEN and CDR2 SYDVKM. V was pared by 4 bases and J by 12 bases, with 10 bases between. The CDR3 is made up of 11 amino acids. The CDR3 is CASSSSFRQFF. CDR3 DNA: TGTGCCAGCAGTTCGAGTTTCCGGCAGTTCTTC.

In its sample, this clonotype was seen many times. The genes are TRBV4-1 and TRBJ2-3; TRBD2 matches at 11 bases. CDR3 size: 17 residues. After removal of 1 base from V and 5 bases from J, the junction contained 8 bases not matched to a gene. Germline lookup yields CDR1 MGHRA and CDR2 YSYEKL. CDR3 coding DNA: TGCGCCAGCAGCCAAGGATCGCTAGCGGGAGGTATAGATACGCAGTATTTT. It specifies CASSQGSLAGGIDTQYF.

This clonotype was detected many times. This chain links TRBV28 with TRBJ2-7, with 7 bases lining up with TRBD1. The CDR3 loop spans 16 amino acids. The germline CDR1 and CDR2 sequences are MDHEN and SYDVKM. The V segment lost 2 bases and the J segment 1 base; nucleotides outside the gene matches: 8. The CDR3 loop reads CASSLPTDRVSYEQYF. CDR3 DNA sequence: TGTGCCAGCAGTTTACCTACCGACAGGGTTTCCTACGAGCAGTACTTC. Based on the CDR3 plus reference TRBV28 and TRBJ2-7, the full variable domain is DVKVTQSSRYLVKRTGEKVFLECVQDMDHENMFWYRQDPGLGLRLIYFSYDVKMKEKGDIPEGYSVSREKKERFSLILESASTNQTSMYLCASSLPTDRVSYEQYFGPGTRLTVT.